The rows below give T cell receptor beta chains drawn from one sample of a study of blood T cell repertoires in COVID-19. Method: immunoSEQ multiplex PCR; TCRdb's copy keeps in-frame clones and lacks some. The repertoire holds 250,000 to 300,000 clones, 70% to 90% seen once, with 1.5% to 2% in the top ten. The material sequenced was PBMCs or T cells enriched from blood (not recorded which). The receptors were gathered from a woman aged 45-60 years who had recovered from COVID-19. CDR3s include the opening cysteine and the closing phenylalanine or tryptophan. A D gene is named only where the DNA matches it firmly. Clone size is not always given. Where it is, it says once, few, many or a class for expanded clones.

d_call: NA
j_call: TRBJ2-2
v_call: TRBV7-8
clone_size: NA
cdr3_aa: CASSLAGLGTGELFF
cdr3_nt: TGTGCCAGCAGCTTAGCGGGCCTCGGCACCGGGGAGCTGTTTTTT

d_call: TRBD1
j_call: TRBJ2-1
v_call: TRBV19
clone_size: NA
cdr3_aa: CASSTDRGTDNEQFF
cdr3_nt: TGTGCCAGTAGTACCGACAGGGGTACCGACAATGAGCAGTTCTTC

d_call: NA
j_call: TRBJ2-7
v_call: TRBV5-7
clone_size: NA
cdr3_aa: CASSPSPGSYEQYF
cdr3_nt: TGTGCCAGCAGCCCCTCGCCCGGTTCCTACGAGCAGTACTTC

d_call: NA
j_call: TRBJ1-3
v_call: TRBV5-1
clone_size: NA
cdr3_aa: CASSLAGGISGNTIYF
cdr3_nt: TGCGCCAGCAGCTTGGCAGGAGGGATCTCTGGAAACACCATATATTTT

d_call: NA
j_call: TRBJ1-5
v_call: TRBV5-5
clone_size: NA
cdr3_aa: CASSFRLDQPQHF
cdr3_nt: TGTGCCAGCAGCTTTAGATTAGATCAGCCCCAGCATTTT

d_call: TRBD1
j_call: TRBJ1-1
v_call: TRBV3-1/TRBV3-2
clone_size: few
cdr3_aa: CASSRQGATEAFF
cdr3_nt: TGTGCCAGCAGCCGACAGGGGGCCACTGAAGCTTTCTTT

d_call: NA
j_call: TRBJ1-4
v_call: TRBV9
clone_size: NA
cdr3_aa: CASSVVTVPPINEKLFF
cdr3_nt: TGTGCCAGCAGCGTAGTGACAGTACCTCCGATTAATGAAAAACTGTTTTTT

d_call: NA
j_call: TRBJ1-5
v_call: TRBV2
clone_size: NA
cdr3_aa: CASSEEDTQEPQHF
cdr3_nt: TGTGCCAGCAGTGAAGAGGACACCCAGGAACCCCAGCATTTT

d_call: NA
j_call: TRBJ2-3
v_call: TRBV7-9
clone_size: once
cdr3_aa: CASSRGGTDTQYF
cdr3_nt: TGTGCCAGCAGCCGAGGAGGTACAGATACGCAGTATTTT

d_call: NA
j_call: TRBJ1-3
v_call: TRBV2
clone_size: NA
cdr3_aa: CASSEIRGKGNTIYF
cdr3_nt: TGTGCCAGCAGTGAAATAAGGGGGAAAGGAAACACCATATATTTT

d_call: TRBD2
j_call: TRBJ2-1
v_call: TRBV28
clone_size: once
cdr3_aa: CASKRGGGRLRDEQFF
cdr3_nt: TGTGCCAGCAAACGGGGAGGCGGGAGGCTCCGGGATGAGCAGTTCTTC

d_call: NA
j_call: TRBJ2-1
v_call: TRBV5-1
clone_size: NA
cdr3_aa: CASSPGGTGSSYNEQFF
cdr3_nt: TGCGCCAGCAGCCCGGGTGGAACAGGGAGCTCCTACAATGAGCAGTTCTTC

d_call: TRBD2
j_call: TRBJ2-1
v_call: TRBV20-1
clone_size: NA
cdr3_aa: CSASASGTSGNEQFF
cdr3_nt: TGCAGTGCTAGTGCCTCCGGGACTAGCGGCAATGAGCAGTTCTTC

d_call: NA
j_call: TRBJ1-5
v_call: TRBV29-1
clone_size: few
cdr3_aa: CSVEVQVNQPQHF
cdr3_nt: TGCAGCGTTGAAGTACAGGTCAATCAGCCCCAGCATTTT

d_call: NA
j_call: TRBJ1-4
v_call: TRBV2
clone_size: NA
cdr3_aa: CASSVGGTNEKLFF
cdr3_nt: TGTGCCAGCAGTGTCGGAGGCACTAATGAAAAACTGTTTTTT

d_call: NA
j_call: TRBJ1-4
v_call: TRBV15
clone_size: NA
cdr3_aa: CAISGGTFEKLFF
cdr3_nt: TGTGCCATTAGCGGGGGAACATTCGAAAAACTGTTTTTT

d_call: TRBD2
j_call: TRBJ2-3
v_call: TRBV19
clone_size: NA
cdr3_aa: CASRLAGGADTQYF
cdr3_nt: TGTGCCAGTAGGCTAGCGGGAGGGGCAGATACGCAGTATTTT

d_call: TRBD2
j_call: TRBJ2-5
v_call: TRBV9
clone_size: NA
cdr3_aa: CASNPLAGATQYF
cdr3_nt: TGTGCCAGCAACCCTTTAGCGGGGGCGACCCAGTACTTC

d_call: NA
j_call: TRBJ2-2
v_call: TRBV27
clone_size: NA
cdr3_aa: CASMLRNTGELFF
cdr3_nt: TGTGCCAGCATGCTCAGAAACACCGGGGAGCTGTTTTTT

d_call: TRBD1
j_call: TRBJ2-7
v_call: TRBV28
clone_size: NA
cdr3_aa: CASSPGQGGRNEQYF
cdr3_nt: TGTGCCAGCAGTCCCGGACAGGGTGGTAGGAACGAGCAGTACTTC

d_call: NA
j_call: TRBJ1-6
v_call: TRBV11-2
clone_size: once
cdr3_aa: CASSLVTGSPLHF
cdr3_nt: TGTGCCAGCAGCTTAGTTACAGGGTCGCCCCTCCACTTT

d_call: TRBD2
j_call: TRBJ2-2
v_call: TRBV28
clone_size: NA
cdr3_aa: CASISGRKTGELFF
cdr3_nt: TGTGCCAGCATTAGCGGGAGGAAGACCGGGGAGCTGTTTTTT

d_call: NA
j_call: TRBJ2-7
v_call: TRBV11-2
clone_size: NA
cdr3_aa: CASSRQNEQYF
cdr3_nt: TGTGCCAGCAGCCGACAGAACGAGCAGTACTTC

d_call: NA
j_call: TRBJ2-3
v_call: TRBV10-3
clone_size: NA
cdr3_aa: CAISAGLNTDTQYF
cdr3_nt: TGTGCCATCAGTGCGGGACTGAACACAGATACGCAGTATTTT

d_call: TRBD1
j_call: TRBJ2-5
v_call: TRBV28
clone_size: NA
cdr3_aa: CASMDREQETQYF
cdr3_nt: TGTGCCAGCATGGACAGGGAGCAAGAGACCCAGTACTTC

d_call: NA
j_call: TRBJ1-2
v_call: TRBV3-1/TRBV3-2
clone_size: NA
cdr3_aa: CASSQVSRGSDGYTF
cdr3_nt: TGTGCCAGCAGCCAAGTGAGTAGAGGAAGCGATGGCTACACCTTC

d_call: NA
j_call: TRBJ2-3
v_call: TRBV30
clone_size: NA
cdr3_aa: CAWTLGGGTSTDTQYF
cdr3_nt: TGTGCCTGGACCTTAGGGGGGGGAACTAGCACAGATACGCAGTATTTT

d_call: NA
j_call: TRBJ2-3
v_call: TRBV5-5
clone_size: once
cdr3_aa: CASSLEQGVGTDTQYF
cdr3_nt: TGTGCCAGCAGCTTGGAACAGGGAGTTGGCACAGATACGCAGTATTTT

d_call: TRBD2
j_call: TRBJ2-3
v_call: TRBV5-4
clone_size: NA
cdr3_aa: CASSPRLAGSADTQYF
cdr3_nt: TGTGCCAGCAGTCCTAGACTAGCGGGAAGTGCAGATACGCAGTATTTT

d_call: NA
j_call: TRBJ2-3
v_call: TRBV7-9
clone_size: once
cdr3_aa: CASSFAPLRADTQYF
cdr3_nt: TGTGCCAGCAGCTTTGCCCCGTTGAGGGCAGATACGCAGTATTTT

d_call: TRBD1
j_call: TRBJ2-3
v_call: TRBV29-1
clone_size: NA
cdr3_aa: CSVAGQGVSTDTQYF
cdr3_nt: TGCAGCGTTGCTGGACAGGGGGTGAGCACAGATACGCAGTATTTT

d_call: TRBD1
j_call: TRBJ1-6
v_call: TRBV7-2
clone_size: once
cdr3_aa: CASSSGTAYNSPLHF
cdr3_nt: TGTGCCAGCAGCTCCGGGACAGCCTATAATTCACCCCTCCACTTT

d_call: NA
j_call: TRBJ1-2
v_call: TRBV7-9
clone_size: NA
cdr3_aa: CASSPHNYGYTF
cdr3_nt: TGTGCCAGCAGCCCCCATAACTATGGCTACACCTTC

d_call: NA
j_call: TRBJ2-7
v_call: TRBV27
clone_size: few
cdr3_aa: CASSDTPYEQYF
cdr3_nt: TGTGCCAGCAGCGACACTCCCTACGAGCAGTACTTC

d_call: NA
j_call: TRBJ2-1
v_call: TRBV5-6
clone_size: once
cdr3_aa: CASSLRTAEKFF
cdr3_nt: TGTGCCAGCAGCTTACGGACTGCGGAGAAGTTCTTC

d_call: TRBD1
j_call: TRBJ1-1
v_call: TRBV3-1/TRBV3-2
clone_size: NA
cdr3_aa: CASSQEGGATEAFF
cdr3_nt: TGTGCCAGCAGCCAAGAAGGGGGCGCGACTGAAGCTTTCTTT

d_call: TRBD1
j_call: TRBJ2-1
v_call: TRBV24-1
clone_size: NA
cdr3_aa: CATSDPGTGNNEQFF
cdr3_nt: TGTGCCACCAGTGACCCCGGGACAGGGAACAATGAGCAGTTCTTC

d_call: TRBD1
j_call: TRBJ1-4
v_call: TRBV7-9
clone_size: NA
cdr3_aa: CASSRQGANEKLFF
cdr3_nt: TGTGCCAGCAGCCGACAGGGAGCGAATGAAAAACTGTTTTTT

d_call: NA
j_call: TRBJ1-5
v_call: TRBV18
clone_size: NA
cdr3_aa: CASSPSFAGNQPQHF
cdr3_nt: TGTGCCAGCTCACCAAGTTTCGCGGGGAATCAGCCCCAGCATTTT

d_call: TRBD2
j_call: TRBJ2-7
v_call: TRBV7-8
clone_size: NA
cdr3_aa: CASSLVGGTSVVYEQYF
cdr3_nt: TGTGCCAGCAGCTTAGTAGGCGGGACTAGCGTTGTCTACGAGCAGTACTTC

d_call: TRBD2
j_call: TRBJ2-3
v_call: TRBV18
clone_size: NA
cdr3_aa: CASSPLGLAPNINTDTQYF
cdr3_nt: TGTGCCAGCTCACCCCTAGGACTAGCGCCAAATATAAACACAGATACGCAGTATTTT

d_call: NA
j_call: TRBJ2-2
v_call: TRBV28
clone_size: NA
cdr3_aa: CASSLWEEGNTGELFF
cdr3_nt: TGTGCCAGCAGTTTATGGGAGGAAGGCAACACCGGGGAGCTGTTTTTT

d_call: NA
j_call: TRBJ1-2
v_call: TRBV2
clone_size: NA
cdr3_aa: CASSEVDINYGYTF
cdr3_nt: TGTGCCAGCAGTGAAGTGGACATTAACTATGGCTACACCTTC

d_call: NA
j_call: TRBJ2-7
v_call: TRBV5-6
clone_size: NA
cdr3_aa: CASSFGTPTYEQYF
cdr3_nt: TGTGCCAGCAGCTTTGGGACACCAACCTACGAGCAGTACTTC

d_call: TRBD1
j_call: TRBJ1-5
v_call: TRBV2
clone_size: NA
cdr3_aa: CASRAGTGLNQPQHF
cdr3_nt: TGTGCCAGCAGGGCCGGGACAGGGCTTAATCAGCCCCAGCATTTT

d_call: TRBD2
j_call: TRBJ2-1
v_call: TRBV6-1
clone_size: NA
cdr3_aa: CASSESPGGYNEQFF
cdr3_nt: TGTGCCAGCAGTGAATCCCCGGGGGGCTACAATGAGCAGTTCTTC

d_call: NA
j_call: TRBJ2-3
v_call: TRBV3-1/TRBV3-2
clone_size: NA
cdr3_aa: CASSPRSSVTDTQYF
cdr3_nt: TGTGCCAGCAGCCCACGAAGTAGCGTGACAGATACGCAGTATTTT

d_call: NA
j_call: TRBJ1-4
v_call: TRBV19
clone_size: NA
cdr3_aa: CASSISAGLPNEKLFF
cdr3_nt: TGTGCCAGTAGTATTTCGGCTGGACTGCCGAATGAAAAACTGTTTTTT

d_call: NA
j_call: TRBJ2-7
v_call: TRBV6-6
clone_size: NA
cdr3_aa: CASSPGTYEQYF
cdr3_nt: TGTGCCAGCAGCCCCGGGACTTACGAGCAGTACTTC

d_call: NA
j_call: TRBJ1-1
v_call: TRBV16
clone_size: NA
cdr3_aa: CASSQGRNTEAFF
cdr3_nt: TGTGCCAGCAGCCAAGGTAGGAACACTGAAGCTTTCTTT

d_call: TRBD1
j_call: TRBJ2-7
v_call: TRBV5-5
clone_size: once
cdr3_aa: CASSLGQGPYEQYF
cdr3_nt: TGTGCCAGCAGCTTGGGACAGGGCCCCTACGAGCAGTACTTC

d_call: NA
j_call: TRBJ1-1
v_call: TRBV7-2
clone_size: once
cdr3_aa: CASRLIQRSEAFF
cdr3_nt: TGTGCCAGCAGACTGATTCAGCGGTCTGAAGCTTTCTTT

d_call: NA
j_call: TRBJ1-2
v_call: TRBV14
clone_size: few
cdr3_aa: CASSPTNYGYTF
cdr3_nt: TGTGCCAGCAGTCCTACTAACTATGGCTACACCTTC

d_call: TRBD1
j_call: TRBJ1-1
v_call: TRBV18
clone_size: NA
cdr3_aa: CASSPLQGHTEAFF
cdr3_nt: TGTGCCAGCTCACCTTTACAGGGGCACACTGAAGCTTTCTTT

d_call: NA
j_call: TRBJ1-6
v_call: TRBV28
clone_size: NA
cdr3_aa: CASSRDSNNSPLHF
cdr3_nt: TGTGCCAGCAGTCGGGACTCGAATAATTCACCCCTCCACTTT